This TCR beta chain came from a study of siplizumab effects on memory and regulatory T cells. Overall study results and limits: Relative to controls at roughly 28%, mappable alloreactive CD4+ clones exhibited a mean Treg-derived proportion of 68.8% with siplizumab. Naive T cells were seen as more diverse than memory cells and as major alloresponse contributors. The majority of clones, roughly 80-95% of proliferating CD4+ or CD8+ clones, lacked an assignable naive or memory phenotype.

The CDR3 sequence is 12 residues long. Germline V gene data show CDR1 as SEHNR and CDR2 as FQNEAQ (reference sequence). The V gene lost 5 bases and the J gene lost 8 bases, with 12 bases spanning the gap. TCRdb's table, derived via immunoSEQ multiplex PCR, lists solely in-frame clones and lacks some. The sample has fewer than 120,000 clones; about nine tenths are singletons. This clone was counted between two and nine times. Antigen unknown. This clonotype was sampled from a human donor in good health. V is TRBV7-9 and J is TRBJ1-1; D unresolved. Source material: CD4+ T cells sorted from blood. CDR3 region: CASSPEFLEAFF. In nucleotides, the CDR3 is TGTGCCAGCAGCCCAGAATTTTTAGAAGCTTTCTTT.